Listed below are T cell receptor beta chains from one sample, sequenced in a study of cytomegalovirus exposure and HLA in healthy donors. The method was immunoSEQ multiplex PCR; TCRdb's version includes in-frame clones alone and lacks a portion of them. The specimen's table records just over 150,000 clones. Specimen: PBMCs. Receptors originate from a man aged 30 to 45 in good health and CMV-seronegative. Both conserved end residues are part of each CDR3. Fields, in order: J gene, V gene, D gene, CDR3 length, CDR3 protein, CDR3 DNA. D genes are given only for firm matches.

TRBJ2-1	TRBV5-5	TRBD2	16	CASSLETSGRGNEQFF	TGTGCCAGCAGCTTGGAGACTAGCGGGAGAGGAAATGAGCAGTTCTTC
TRBJ1-3	TRBV5-1	NA	17	CASSYLTGANSGNTIYF	TGCGCCAGCAGCTACCTGACAGGAGCGAACTCTGGAAACACCATATATTTT
TRBJ2-7	TRBV6-5	TRBD1	14	CASSSPGQGYEQYF	TGTGCCAGCAGTTCCCCGGGACAGGGCTACGAGCAGTACTTC
TRBJ2-4	TRBV10-2	NA	16	CASSGAGSERKNIQYF	TGCGCCAGCAGTGGGGCAGGGTCGGAGCGCAAAAACATTCAGTACTTC
TRBJ1-1	TRBV20-1	NA	11	CSALPRTEAFF	TGCAGTGCTCTTCCCCGGACTGAAGCTTTCTTT
TRBJ1-2	TRBV5-1	NA	13	CASSLDENYGYTF	TGCGCCAGCAGCTTGGATGAGAACTATGGCTACACCTTC
TRBJ1-2	TRBV10-3	NA	14	CAIKGDLQGYGYTF	TGTGCCATCAAGGGCGACCTTCAGGGCTATGGCTACACCTTC
TRBJ2-7	TRBV18	TRBD1	15	CASSPGQGAVYEQYF	TGTGCCAGCTCACCCGGACAGGGGGCGGTCTACGAGCAGTACTTC
TRBJ2-7	TRBV29-1	TRBD2	14	CSVEKEREAYEQYF	TGCAGCGTTGAAAAGGAGCGGGAGGCCTACGAGCAGTACTTC
TRBJ1-2	TRBV7-3	TRBD1	16	CASSYAPGTGDYGYTF	TGTGCCAGCAGCTACGCCCCTGGGACAGGGGACTATGGCTACACCTTC
TRBJ1-5	TRBV7-2	TRBD1	16	CASSLATGGGNQPQHF	TGTGCCAGCAGCTTAGCGACAGGGGGCGGCAATCAGCCCCAGCATTTT
TRBJ1-1	TRBV19	TRBD1	15	CASSRDRSMNTEAFF	TGTGCCAGTAGTCGGGACAGGTCCATGAACACTGAAGCTTTCTTT
TRBJ1-5	TRBV27	NA	11	CAAGRNQPQHF	TGTGCCGCGGGGCGCAATCAGCCCCAGCATTTT
TRBJ2-1	TRBV7-9	NA	17	CASSGRLDSRSYNEQFF	TGTGCCAGCAGCGGTAGACTTGACTCCCGCTCCTACAATGAGCAGTTCTTC
TRBJ1-2	TRBV6-5	NA	14	CASSYSQGFYGYTF	TGTGCCAGCAGTTACTCGCAGGGATTCTATGGCTACACCTTC
TRBJ2-1	TRBV4-2	TRBD2	19	CASSRRPLELAASYNEQFF	TGTGCCAGCAGCCGGAGGCCGTTGGAACTAGCGGCCTCCTACAATGAGCAGTTCTTC
TRBJ1-2	TRBV11-3	NA	14	CASSSPPGGRGYTF	TGTGCCAGCAGCTCCCCTCCCGGGGGGCGCGGCTACACCTTC
TRBJ1-2	TRBV6-1	NA	15	CASAERGQGGYGYTF	TGTGCCAGCGCTGAAAGGGGTCAGGGTGGCTATGGCTACACCTTC
TRBJ1-2	TRBV6-6	TRBD1	16	CASSYTGTGQTGGYTF	TGTGCCAGCAGTTACACCGGGACAGGGCAGACGGGTGGCTACACCTTC
TRBJ1-4	TRBV5-8	TRBD1	20	CASSLEYTRTGRVANEKLFF	TGTGCCAGCAGCTTGGAGTATACGAGGACAGGGAGAGTGGCAAATGAAAAACTGTTTTTT
TRBJ1-2	TRBV6-5	NA	14	CASSARGGRGSYTF	TGTGCCAGCAGTGCCCGGGGGGGAAGAGGTAGCTACACCTTC
TRBJ2-5	TRBV18	TRBD2	14	CASSLGGLEETQYF	TGTGCCAGCTCCCTCGGGGGGTTGGAAGAGACCCAGTACTTC
TRBJ1-1	TRBV27	NA	13	CASSLYRNTEAFF	TGTGCCAGCAGTTTATACAGGAACACTGAAGCTTTCTTT
TRBJ2-3	TRBV19	NA	13	CASSIVGTDTQYF	TGTGCCAGTAGTATAGTAGGCACAGATACGCAGTATTTT
TRBJ1-2	TRBV11-2	NA	15	CASSLSMGEGYGYTF	TGTGCCAGCAGCTTATCAATGGGGGAGGGCTATGGCTACACCTTC
TRBJ1-1	TRBV5-4	TRBD1	15	CASSHNQGARAEAFF	TGTGCCAGCAGCCACAATCAGGGGGCGCGGGCTGAAGCTTTCTTT
TRBJ1-5	TRBV16	NA	13	CASSQSEPRPQHF	TGTGCCAGCAGCCAATCAGAACCCAGGCCCCAGCATTTT
TRBJ1-5	TRBV27	NA	15	CASSLTYEGYGPQHF	TGTGCCAGCAGTTTAACTTATGAGGGATATGGGCCCCAGCATTTT
TRBJ2-5	TRBV27	NA	13	CASSHRVQETQYF	TGTGCCAGCAGCCACAGGGTCCAAGAGACCCAGTACTTC
TRBJ1-1	TRBV28	NA	11	CASRLTGEAFF	TGTGCCAGCAGGTTAACAGGTGAAGCTTTCTTT
TRBJ1-4	TRBV27	TRBD1	15	CASSAPGQGYEKLFF	TGTGCCAGCAGTGCCCCGGGACAGGGCTATGAAAAACTGTTTTTT
TRBJ2-3	TRBV27	TRBD2	15	CASSRSGRSPDTQYF	TGTGCCAGCAGCCGTAGCGGGAGGAGTCCAGATACGCAGTATTTT
TRBJ2-7	TRBV29-1	NA	11	CSAGWVAEQYF	TGCAGCGCCGGGTGGGTAGCCGAGCAGTACTTC
TRBJ2-3	TRBV6-4	TRBD2	16	CASSEEAGARPDTQYF	TGTGCCAGCAGTGAAGAGGCGGGAGCTCGCCCAGATACGCAGTATTTT
TRBJ2-3	TRBV25-1	TRBD2	15	CASSKLAGATDTQYF	TGTGCCAGCAGTAAGCTAGCGGGAGCGACAGATACGCAGTATTTT
TRBJ2-2	TRBV6-5	TRBD1	16	CASSLGQGLLAGELFF	TGTGCCAGCAGTTTGGGACAGGGCCTTTTGGCCGGGGAGCTGTTTTTT
TRBJ2-7	TRBV4-1	TRBD2	15	CASSPRASGSYEQYF	TGCGCCAGCAGCCCAAGGGCTAGCGGGAGTTACGAGCAGTACTTC
TRBJ2-2	TRBV11-2	NA	18	CASSLDSLSRQGRGKLFF	TGTGCCAGCAGCTTAGATTCTCTGTCTCGGCAGGGGAGGGGGAAGCTGTTTTTT
TRBJ1-1	TRBV21-1	NA	15	CASSKSVRGNTEAFF	TGTGCCAGCAGCAAAAGCGTCAGGGGGAACACTGAAGCTTTCTTT
TRBJ2-3	TRBV6-4	TRBD1	16	CASSGTGGEPTDTQYF	TGTGCCAGCAGCGGGACAGGGGGCGAACCCACAGATACGCAGTATTTT
TRBJ1-2	TRBV25-1	NA	16	CASSANRIDLLYGYTF	TGTGCCAGCAGTGCAAACAGGATCGATTTGCTCTATGGCTACACCTTC
TRBJ2-7	TRBV4-3	NA	14	CASSQDLQGLEQYF	TGCGCCAGCAGCCAAGATTTACAGGGCCTCGAGCAGTACTTC
TRBJ2-7	TRBV19	TRBD1	15	CASTEATGGSYEQYF	TGTGCCAGTACCGAGGCCACAGGGGGTAGCTACGAGCAGTACTTC
TRBJ2-1	TRBV5-5	NA	14	CASSRTRGGNEQFF	TGTGCCAGCAGTAGGACTAGGGGGGGCAATGAGCAGTTCTTC
TRBJ2-7	TRBV6-5	NA	13	CASSFDGNYEQYF	TGTGCCAGCAGTTTTGACGGGAACTACGAGCAGTACTTC
TRBJ1-2	TRBV7-9	NA	15	CASTITKETNYGYTF	TGTGCCAGCACCATAACCAAGGAGACCAACTATGGCTACACCTTC